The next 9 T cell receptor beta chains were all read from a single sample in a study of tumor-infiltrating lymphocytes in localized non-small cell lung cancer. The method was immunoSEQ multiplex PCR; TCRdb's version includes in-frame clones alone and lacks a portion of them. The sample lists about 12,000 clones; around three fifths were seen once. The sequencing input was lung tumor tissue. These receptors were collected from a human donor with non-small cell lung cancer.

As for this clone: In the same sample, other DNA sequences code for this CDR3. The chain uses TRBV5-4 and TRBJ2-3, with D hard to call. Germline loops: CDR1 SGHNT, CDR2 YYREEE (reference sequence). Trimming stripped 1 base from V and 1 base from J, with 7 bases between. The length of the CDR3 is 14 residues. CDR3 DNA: TGTGCCAGCAGCTTGTACCTTGGCACAGATACGCAGTATTTT. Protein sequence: CASSLYLGTDTQYF. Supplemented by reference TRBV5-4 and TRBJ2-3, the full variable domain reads ETGVTQSPTHLIKTRGQQVTLRCSSQSGHNTVSWYQQALGQGPQFIFQYYREEENGRGNFPPRFSGLQFPNYSSELNVNALELDDSALYLCASSLYLGTDTQYFGPGTRLTVL.

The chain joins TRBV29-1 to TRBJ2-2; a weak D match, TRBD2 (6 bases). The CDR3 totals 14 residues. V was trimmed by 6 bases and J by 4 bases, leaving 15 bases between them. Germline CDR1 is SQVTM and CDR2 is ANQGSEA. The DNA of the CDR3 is TGCAGCGTCCAAGGGCTCGGGGGCACCGGGGAGCTGTTTTTT. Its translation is CSVQGLGGTGELFF.

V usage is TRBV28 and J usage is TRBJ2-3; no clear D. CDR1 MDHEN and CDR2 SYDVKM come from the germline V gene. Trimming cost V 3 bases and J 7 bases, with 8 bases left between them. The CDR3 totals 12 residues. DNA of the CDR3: TGTGCCAGCAGTTTCCGGAGAAATACGCAGTATTTT. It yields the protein CASSFRRNTQYF.

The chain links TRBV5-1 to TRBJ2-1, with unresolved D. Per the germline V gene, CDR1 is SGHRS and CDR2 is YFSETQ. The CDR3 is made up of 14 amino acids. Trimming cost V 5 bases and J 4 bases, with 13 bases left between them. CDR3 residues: CASSKSDGYNEQFF. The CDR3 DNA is TGCGCCAGCAGTAAATCGGACGGTTACAATGAGCAGTTCTTC.

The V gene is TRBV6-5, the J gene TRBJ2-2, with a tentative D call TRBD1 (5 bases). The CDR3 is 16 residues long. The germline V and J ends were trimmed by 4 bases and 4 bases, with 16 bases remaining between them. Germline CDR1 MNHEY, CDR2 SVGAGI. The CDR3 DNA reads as TGTGCCAGCAGTTTACGGTCTTCAGGGCGCACCGGGGAGCTGTTTTTT. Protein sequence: CASSLRSSGRTGELFF.

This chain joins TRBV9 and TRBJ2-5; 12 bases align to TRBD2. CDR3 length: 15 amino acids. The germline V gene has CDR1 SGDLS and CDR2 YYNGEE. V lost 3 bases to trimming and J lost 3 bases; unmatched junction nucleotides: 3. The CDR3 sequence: CASSDRLAGEETQYF. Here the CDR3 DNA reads TGTGCCAGCAGCGACCGACTAGCGGGAGAAGAGACCCAGTACTTC.

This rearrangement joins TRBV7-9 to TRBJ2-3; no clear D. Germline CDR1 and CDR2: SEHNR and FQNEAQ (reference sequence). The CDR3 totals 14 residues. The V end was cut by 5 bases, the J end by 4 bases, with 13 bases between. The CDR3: CASSRVPIADTQYF. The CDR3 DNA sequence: TGTGCCAGCAGCCGCGTTCCGATCGCAGATACGCAGTATTTT.

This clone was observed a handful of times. The DNA of the CDR3 is TGTGCCAGCAGCTTGGCCGAGATTGGCAATCAGCCCCAGCATTTT. Translating it yields CASSLAEIGNQPQHF. The chain recombines TRBV5-6 with TRBJ1-5; D gene uncertain. This CDR3 spans 15 amino acids. The V end was cut by 0 bases, the J end by 2 bases, with 9 bases between. Germline values: CDR1 SGHDT, CDR2 YYEEEE. The whole variable domain, remainder taken from reference TRBV5-6 and TRBJ1-5, is DAGVTQSPTHLIKTRGQQVTLRCSPKSGHDTVSWYQQALGQGPQFIFQYYEEEERQRGNFPDRFSGHQFPNYSSELNVNALLLGDSALYLCASSLAEIGNQPQHFGDGTRLSIL.

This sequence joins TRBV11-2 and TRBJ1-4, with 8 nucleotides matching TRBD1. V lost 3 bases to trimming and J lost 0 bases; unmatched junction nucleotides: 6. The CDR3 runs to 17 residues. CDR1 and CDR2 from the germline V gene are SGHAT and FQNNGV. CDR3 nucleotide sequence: TGTGCCAGCAGCTTGGGTATACAGGGGGCAACTAATGAAAAACTGTTTTTT. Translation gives CASSLGIQGATNEKLFF.